The 13 T cell receptor beta chains in this list originate from one sample, sequenced in a study of T cell responses to AZD1222 COVID-19 vaccine. The repertoire was sequenced with immunoSEQ multiplex PCR; TCRdb's copy has only in-frame clones and lacks some. This table has over 110,000 clones, 70% to 90% appearing once. The sample in question was peripheral blood, obtained on day 0 of AZD1222 vaccination. The receptors originated from an adult in good health.

V usage is TRBV7-9 and J usage is TRBJ1-3; a possible D gene is TRBD1 (5 bases). This CDR3 is built from 16 residues. V lost 4 bases and J 0 bases, leaving 13 bases between the germline ends. Per germline, CDR1 SEHNR and CDR2 FQNEAQ (reference sequence). The CDR3 reads CASSSRDGSSGNTIYF. CDR3 DNA sequence: TGTGCCAGCAGCTCTAGGGACGGCTCCTCTGGAAACACCATATATTTT.

The chain joins TRBV27 to TRBJ1-1; 8 bases agree with TRBD1. J gave up 1 base and V 5 bases, and 3 bases lay outside the gene matches. This CDR3 is built from 14 residues. Germline CDR1 MNHEY, CDR2 SMNVEV (reference sequence). The CDR3 loop reads CASSRQGWNTEAFF. CDR3 nucleotides: TGTGCCAGCAGTCGACAGGGGTGGAACACTGAAGCTTTCTTT.

V is TRBV7-2 and J is TRBJ1-2, with 7 bases fitting TRBD1. With V trimmed by 3 bases and J by 3 bases, 10 bases remained unmatched. Germline V lookup: CDR1 SGHTA, CDR2 FQGNSA. There are 16 residues in the CDR3. DNA for the CDR3: TGTGCCAGCAGCTTCGAGGGAAGGGGGCGCTACTATGGCTACACCTTC. Protein sequence: CASSFEGRGRYYGYTF. Supplemented by reference TRBV7-2 and TRBJ1-2, the full variable domain reads GAGVSQSPSNKVTEKGKDVELRCDPISGHTALYWYRQSLGQGLEFLIYFQGNSAPDKSGLPSDRFSAERTGGSVSTLTIQRTQQEDSAVYLCASSFEGRGRYYGYTFGSGTRLTVV.

The chain carries TRBV7-2 and TRBJ1-1; D unclear. V lost 2 bases, J lost 1 base, and 5 bases lay in between. CDR3 length: 13 amino acids. The germline gives CDR1 SGHTA, CDR2 FQGNSA. CDR3 residues: CASSLKANTEAFF. Written as DNA, the CDR3 is TGTGCCAGCAGCTTAAAAGCGAACACTGAAGCTTTCTTT.

This chain connects TRBV19 to TRBJ2-1; 10 nucleotides line up with TRBD2. The CDR3 is made up of 15 amino acids. Germline trimming cut 6 bases from V and 8 bases from J; bases unmatched to any gene: 10. Germline CDR1 LNHDA, CDR2 SQIVND (reference sequence). CDR3 loop: CASRRPSGSDHEQFF. In DNA, the CDR3 is TGTGCCAGTAGGCGTCCTAGCGGGAGTGATCATGAGCAGTTCTTC.

The chain uses TRBV18 and TRBJ2-3; D remains unclear. Looked up from germline, CDR1 is KGHSH and CDR2 is LQKENI. This CDR3 has 18 amino acids. Trimming removed 3 bases at V and 5 bases at J, with 24 bases between. CDR3 coding DNA: TGTGCCAGCTCACCCCCCCTCCCTCCGACGGTCTGGAAAGATACGCAGTATTTT. It is translated as CASSPPLPPTVWKDTQYF. The variable domain in full, with the rest retrieved from reference TRBV18 and TRBJ2-3, is NAGVMQNPRHLVRRRGQEARLRCSPMKGHSHVYWYRQLPEEGLKFMVYLQKENIIDESGMPKERFSAEFPKEGPSILRIQQVVRGDSAAYFCASSPPLPPTVWKDTQYFGPGTRLTVL.

This chain connects TRBV5-1 to TRBJ1-1; 10 bases map to TRBD1. Germline V gene data show CDR1 as SGHRS and CDR2 as YFSETQ. V was clipped by 3 bases and J by 4 bases; unmatched bases: 15. This CDR3 has 18 amino acids. The CDR3 region is CASSYEGPGQGSSTEAFF. DNA of the CDR3: TGCGCCAGCAGCTATGAGGGGCCGGGACAGGGGTCGAGCACTGAAGCTTTCTTT. Full variable domain (outside the CDR3, taken from reference TRBV5-1 and TRBJ1-1): KAGVTQTPRYLIKTRGQQVTLSCSPISGHRSVSWYQQTPGQGLQFLFEYFSETQRNKGNFPGRFSGRQFSNSRSEMNVSTLELGDSALYLCASSYEGPGQGSSTEAFFGQGTRLTVV.

V and J are TRBV15 and TRBJ2-4; 7 positions match TRBD2. V shed 1 base and J 6 bases; nucleotides not matched to a gene: 9. The CDR3 covers 16 residues. Germline loops: CDR1 LNHNV, CDR2 YYDKDF (reference sequence). Here the CDR3 reads CATSRVGGRVGNIQYF. CDR3 coding DNA: TGTGCCACCAGCAGAGTGGGCGGGAGAGTTGGAAACATTCAGTACTTC.

The gene calls are TRBV6-6 and TRBJ1-2; a possible D gene is TRBD1 (5 bases). V was shortened by 7 bases and J by 4 bases, with 7 bases between the two germline ends. Germline V gene data show CDR1 as MNHNY and CDR2 as SVGAGI (reference sequence). This CDR3 has 11 amino acids. The DNA of the CDR3 is TGTGCCAGCACCGACAGCTATGGCTACACCTTC. Its protein product is CASTDSYGYTF.

The chain employs TRBV7-6 and TRBJ2-7; 10 bases line up with TRBD2. Germline values: CDR1 SGHVS, CDR2 FNYEAQ. V shed 5 bases and J 5 bases; nucleotides not matched to a gene: 12. This CDR3 comprises 16 residues. The chain's CDR3 is CASSLRTSGPRNEQYF. In DNA, the CDR3 is TGTGCCAGCAGCCTGCGGACTAGCGGACCGAGGAACGAGCAGTACTTC.

The chain joins TRBV5-5 to TRBJ2-3; TRBD1 agrees at 7 bases. Trimming removed 1 base from V and 6 bases from J; junction bases left unmatched: 5. The CDR3 is 14 residues long. Germline loops: CDR1 SGHKS, CDR2 YYEKEE (reference sequence). CDR3 nucleotides: TGTGCCAGCAGCTTGACAGGGGCAGGGGATACGCAGTATTTT. Translated, it gives CASSLTGAGDTQYF.

This chain joins TRBV2 and TRBJ2-7; TRBD2 might be the D (6 bases). The germline gives CDR1 SNHLY, CDR2 FYNNEI. The CDR3 runs 11 residues. Trimming shortened V by 8 bases and J by 3 bases, and 8 bases separated the two germline ends. The CDR3 nucleotides read TGTGCCAGCCTCGGGGGCTACGAGCAGTACTTC. Its translation is CASLGGYEQYF. The variable domain in full, completed from reference TRBV2 and TRBJ2-7, reads EPEVTQTPSHQVTQMGQEVILRCVPISNHLYFYWYRQILGQKVEFLVSFYNNEISEKSEIFDDQFSVERPDGSNFTLKIRSTKLEDSAMYFCASLGGYEQYFGPGTRLTVT.

This clone showed up just once. The V and J genes are TRBV7-9 and TRBJ1-5; 9 bases map to TRBD1. The CDR3 covers 14 residues. V dropped 5 bases and J dropped 6; count of bases not matched to a gene: 5. Germline V gene data show CDR1 as SEHNR and CDR2 as FQNEAQ (reference sequence). The CDR3 DNA is TGTGCCAGCAGCCGGACAGGGGAAGCTCAGCCCCAGCATTTT. This translates into CASSRTGEAQPQHF. Full variable domain (outside the CDR3, taken from reference TRBV7-9 and TRBJ1-5): DTGVSQNPRHKITKRGQNVTFRCDPISEHNRLYWYRQTLGQGPEFLTYFQNEAQLEKSRLLSDRFSAERPKGSFSTLEIQRTEQGDSAMYLCASSRTGEAQPQHFGDGTRLSIL.